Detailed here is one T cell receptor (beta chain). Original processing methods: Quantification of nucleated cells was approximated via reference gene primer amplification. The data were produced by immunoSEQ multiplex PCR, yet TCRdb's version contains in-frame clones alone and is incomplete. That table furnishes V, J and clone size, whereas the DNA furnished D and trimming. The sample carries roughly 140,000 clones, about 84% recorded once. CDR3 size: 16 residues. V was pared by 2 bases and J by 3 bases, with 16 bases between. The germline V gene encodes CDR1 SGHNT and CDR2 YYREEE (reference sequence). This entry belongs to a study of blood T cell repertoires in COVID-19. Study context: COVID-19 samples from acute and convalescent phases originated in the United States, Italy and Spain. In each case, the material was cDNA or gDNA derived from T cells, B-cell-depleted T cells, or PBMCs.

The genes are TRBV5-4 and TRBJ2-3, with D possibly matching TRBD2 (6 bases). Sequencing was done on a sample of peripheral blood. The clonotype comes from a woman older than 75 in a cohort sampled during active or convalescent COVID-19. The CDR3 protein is CASSLPGTRRTDTQYF. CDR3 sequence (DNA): TGTGCCAGCAGCTTACCCGGGACTCGCAGGACAGATACGCAGTATTTT.